This T cell receptor (beta chain) comes out of a study of blood T cell repertoires in COVID-19. As handled by the study authors: From reference gene primer amplification, estimates of nucleated cell counts were derived. Method: immunoSEQ multiplex PCR; TCRdb's copy keeps in-frame clones and lacks some. V and J calls plus clone size are reproduced from that table; the DNA served to infer D and trimming. The sample yields under 150,000 clones, approximately 88% seen once. CDR1 is MNHEY and CDR2 is SVGEGT in the germline V gene. V gave up 5 bases and J gave up 1 base, with 15 bases separating them. The length of the CDR3 is 16 residues.

This chain connects TRBV6-2 or TRBV6-3 to TRBJ2-4; D is possibly TRBD2 (6 bases). The sample taken for sequencing was peripheral blood. The clonotype originates from a woman in her forties with acute or convalescent COVID-19. The CDR3 protein is CASSPGSTLAKNIQYF. In DNA form, the CDR3 reads TGTGCCAGCAGTCCCGGGAGCACTCTCGCCAAAAACATTCAGTACTTC.